Shown below are 26 T cell receptor beta chains from a single sample sequenced in a study of beta chain features in type 1 diabetes. Expressed TCRB transcripts were sequenced because the isolated RNA had all been reverse transcribed beforehand. The protocol was immunoSEQ multiplex PCR, while the TCRdb copy is restricted to in-frame clones and leaves out a portion. In the table there are over 14,000 clones, 70% to 80% of which are singletons. The study's findings and limits: Type 1 diabetes patients showed a moderate but significant shortening of TCRB CDR3s in all four CD4+ subsets.

Their antigens remain unidentified. The sample taken for sequencing was stem cell memory CD4+ T cells from blood. The source of these receptors is a woman under 30 with type 1 diabetes.

This chain joins TRBV28 and TRBJ2-2; the D gene is possibly TRBD1 (5 bases). V was trimmed by 6 bases and J by 7 bases, leaving 18 bases between them. CDR3 length: 15 amino acids. From germline, CDR1 is MDHEN and CDR2 SYDVKM. As DNA, the CDR3 is TGTGCCAGCAGGAGAGGCAGGGTGGTTGTCGGGGAGCTGTTTTTT. Translating gives CASRRGRVVVGELFF.

The V gene is TRBV5-1, the J gene TRBJ1-2; 8 nucleotides align to TRBD1. The CDR3 spans 14 residues. V trimming: 3 bases; J trimming: 4 bases; junction bases outside the gene matches: 5. Germline V gives CDR1 SGHRS, CDR2 YFSETQ. CDR3 in amino acids: CASSSTTGGYGYTF. CDR3 bases: TGCGCCAGCAGCTCCACTACAGGGGGCTATGGCTACACCTTC.

This chain connects TRBV30 to TRBJ2-5; tentative D call: TRBD2 (7 bases). V shed 7 bases and J shed 5 bases, with 17 bases lying between them. The germline CDR1 and CDR2 sequences are GTSNPN and SVGIG (reference sequence). The CDR3 has 13 residues. The CDR3 region is CASPLKGGETQYF. The CDR3 DNA is TGTGCCTCCCCGTTGAAGGGGGGGGAGACCCAGTACTTC.

This clone was counted once. The chain recombines TRBV7-9 with TRBJ2-6, with 7 bases fitting TRBD1. The junction had 4 bases not matched to a gene; V was cut back by 2 bases and J by 3 bases. The CDR3 loop spans 16 amino acids. The germline V gene encodes CDR1 SEHNR and CDR2 FQNEAQ (reference sequence). CDR3 sequence reads: CASSLHRGDGANVLTF. The CDR3 region has the DNA TGTGCCAGCAGCTTACACAGGGGCGATGGGGCCAACGTCCTGACTTTC.

The rearrangement uses TRBV6-5 and TRBJ2-7, with D perhaps TRBD1 (6 bases). The CDR3 runs to 14 residues. Germline V gene sequence: CDR1 MNHEY, CDR2 SVGAGI. With 2 bases removed from V and 0 bases from J, the gap between germline ends came to 8 bases. CDR3 in DNA: TGTGCCAGCAGTTACAGCAGGGGCTCCTACGAGCAGTACTTC. Residues: CASSYSRGSYEQYF.

V usage is TRBV14 and J usage is TRBJ2-7, with D maybe TRBD2 (5 bases). Germline CDR1 SGHDN, CDR2 FVKESK. CDR3 length equals 17 residues. The ends were cut back, 0 bases at V and 6 bases at J, with 21 bases in the middle. The DNA of the CDR3 is TGTGCCAGCAGCCAAGATGGGAGACCAAGGAAATTTGGCGAGCAGTACTTC. It encodes CASSQDGRPRKFGEQYF.

Turning to this clone: The junction departs from germline at one end; a sequencing error may be responsible. In DNA, the CDR3 is TGTGCCAGCAGCTTAGCTGGAGGGGACAGAAGGCTTCTTTTT. It translates to CASSLAGGDRRLLF. This chain links TRBV7-9 with TRBJ2-3, with a tentative D call TRBD1 (7 bases). The germline V gene encodes CDR1 SEHNR and CDR2 FQNEAQ (reference sequence). The CDR3 covers 14 residues.

The chain employs TRBV4-3 and TRBJ1-1; the D is unclear. The V end lost 4 bases, the J end lost 7 bases, and 13 bases lay between the germline ends. The CDR3 totals 13 residues. CDR1 and CDR2 (germline): LGHNA, YSLEER. The CDR3 here is CASSPWTRDEAFF. CDR3 sequence (DNA): TGCGCCAGCAGCCCGTGGACTAGAGATGAAGCTTTCTTT.

This sequence joins TRBV5-4 and TRBJ2-7, with D possibly TRBD1 on 5 matching bases. The CDR3 consists of 13 residues. V lost 0 bases and J lost 6, with 10 bases in between. Looked up from germline, CDR1 is SGHNT and CDR2 is YYREEE (reference sequence). In DNA, the CDR3 is TGTGCCAGCAGCTTGGGGACAAAGGGCGAGCAGTACTTC. Amino acids: CASSLGTKGEQYF.

The chain has TRBV30 and TRBJ2-5, with 8 nucleotides matching TRBD2. V shed 0 bases, J shed 2 bases, and the junction held 2 bases outside the gene matches. The CDR3 sequence is 14 residues long. Germline V gives CDR1 GTSNPN, CDR2 SVGIG (reference sequence). The CDR3 is CAWSVGLVQETQYF. CDR3 sequence (DNA): TGTGCCTGGAGTGTGGGACTAGTGCAAGAGACCCAGTACTTC.

This clone was observed a handful of times. The V call is TRBV6-5, the J call TRBJ1-2; D is perhaps TRBD1 (6 bases). There are 13 residues in the CDR3. Germline V gives CDR1 MNHEY, CDR2 SVGAGI. Between the trimmed V and J ends, which lost 10 bases and 8 bases, there was a span of 20 bases. CDR3 coding DNA: TGTGCCACCAAAACCAGGGGCCTCGGAGGCTACACCTTC. Amino acids: CATKTRGLGGYTF.

This chain connects TRBV18 to TRBJ2-5, with a tentative D call TRBD2 (5 bases). The CDR3 consists of 14 residues. Trimming removed 3 bases at V and 1 base at J, with 9 bases between. The V gene's germline CDR1 is KGHSH and CDR2 LQKENI. Here the CDR3 reads CASSPKRFQETQYF. DNA for the CDR3: TGTGCCAGCTCACCGAAGCGGTTCCAAGAGACCCAGTACTTC.

The chain combines TRBV5-1 with TRBJ1-2; D gene uncertain. Trimming left V 4 bases short and J 4 bases short, with 17 bases between. There are 15 residues in the CDR3. Germline values: CDR1 SGHRS, CDR2 YFSETQ. The CDR3, as DNA: TGCGCCAGCAGCCTGACGCCCCTCGGGAGCTATGGCTACACCTTC. Translation: CASSLTPLGSYGYTF.

The V call is TRBV27, the J call TRBJ2-7; TRBD2 might be the D (6 bases). This CDR3 is 13 amino acids long. Germline V gene sequence: CDR1 MNHEY, CDR2 SMNVEV (reference sequence). Trimming stripped 2 bases from V and 2 bases from J, with 7 bases between. The CDR3 coding sequence is TGTGCCAGCAGTTTACGGGGGACCTACGAGCAGTACTTC. Protein sequence: CASSLRGTYEQYF.

This clone has a single count. This chain uses TRBV21-1 with TRBJ2-7; TRBD1, as called in the table, went unchecked against the DNA. TRBV21-1 has pseudogene status. This CDR3 has 14 residues. The CDR3 nucleotides read TGTGCCAGCAGCAACATATTGTCTGGCAGAAGAAAGTACGTC. Amino acid sequence: CASSNILSGRRKYV.

V gene TRBV6-1 combines with J gene TRBJ2-1; tentatively, D is TRBD2 (6 bases). The germline V and J ends were trimmed by 7 bases and 3 bases, with 13 bases remaining between them. CDR1 MNHNS and CDR2 SASEGT come from the germline V gene. The CDR3 is 14 residues long. DNA for the CDR3: TGTGCCAGCATCTTTAGCGGAATCTACAATGAGCAGTTCTTC. Amino acids: CASIFSGIYNEQFF.

The gene calls are TRBV6-5 and TRBJ1-6; D not resolved. The CDR3 has 13 amino acids. V gave up 0 bases and J gave up 10 bases, with 7 bases separating them. CDR1 and CDR2 from the germline V gene are MNHEY and SVGAGI. CDR3 loop: CASSYSGDSPLHF. As DNA, the CDR3 is TGTGCCAGCAGTTACTCGGGCGACTCACCCCTCCACTTT.

This rearrangement joins TRBV7-2 to TRBJ2-7; TRBD1 is a possible D gene (9 bases). The CDR3 is made up of 16 amino acids. Trimming removed 5 bases at V and 4 bases at J, with 21 bases between. CDR1 and CDR2 (germline): SGHTA, FQGNSA. CDR3 residues: CASSLTSAGQGYEQYF. CDR3 in DNA: TGTGCCAGCAGCCTGACTAGCGCGGGACAGGGTTACGAGCAGTACTTC.

V usage is TRBV7-2 and J usage is TRBJ2-3; D gene ambiguous. V was clipped by 5 bases and J by 2 bases, with 23 bases between them. This CDR3 region has 18 residues. In germline, CDR1 is SGHTA, CDR2 FQGNSA. In DNA form, the CDR3 reads TGTGCCAGCAGCCTACACAAGGAGCATCTGCCCCCCACAGATACGCAGTATTTT. This gives the protein CASSLHKEHLPPTDTQYF.

The chain carries TRBV7-2 and TRBJ1-1; D unclear. The CDR3 totals 13 residues. The V end was cut by 3 bases, the J end by 1 base, with 6 bases between. CDR1 and CDR2 from the germline V gene are SGHTA and FQGNSA. The CDR3 coding sequence is TGTGCCAGCAGCTTCAGATGGAACACTGAAGCTTTCTTT. It codes for CASSFRWNTEAFF.

This clone was seen a handful of times. This chain uses TRBV7-9 with TRBJ2-1; D may be TRBD1 (5 bases). There are 12 residues in the CDR3. Looked up from germline, CDR1 is SEHNR and CDR2 is FQNEAQ (reference sequence). Trimming stripped 5 bases from V and 10 bases from J, with 12 bases between. The CDR3 sequence: CASSVVDIEQFF. Here the CDR3 DNA reads TGTGCCAGCAGCGTAGTGGACATAGAGCAGTTCTTC.

The chain couples TRBV6-6 to TRBJ1-1, with D possibly being TRBD1 (6 bases). Trimming removed 0 bases at V and 3 bases at J, with 11 bases between. CDR3 size: 15 residues. CDR1 and CDR2 (germline): MNHNY, SVGAGI (reference sequence). The CDR3 region has the DNA TGTGCCAGCAGTTACTCGGGGGGGCGGGACACTGAAGCTTTCTTT. Protein: CASSYSGGRDTEAFF.

CDR3 DNA: TGTGCCAGCAGTTGGACTAGCGGGAGTTTGGGCGAGCAGTACGTC. Translation: CASSWTSGSLGEQYV. The chain couples TRBV21-1 to TRBJ2-7; the listed D gene, TRBD2, was not tested against the DNA. TRBV21-1 is an annotated pseudogene. The CDR3 has 15 residues.

The chain has TRBV5-1 and TRBJ2-7; 8 bases fit TRBD1. The CDR3 length is 14 residues. Losses at the gene ends were 2 bases for V and 1 base for J; bases not matched to a gene: 2. Germline assignment: CDR1 SGHRS and CDR2 YFSETQ. The CDR3 sequence: CASSLRTGSYEQYV. The CDR3, as DNA: TGCGCCAGCAGCTTACGGACAGGGTCCTACGAGCAGTACGTC.

The chain is built from TRBV18 and TRBJ1-4, with D uncertain. The germline gives CDR1 KGHSH, CDR2 LQKENI. The CDR3 runs to 14 residues. Between the trimmed V and J ends, which lost 4 bases and 0 bases, there was a span of 6 bases. The CDR3 spells CASSRETTNEKLFF. Here the CDR3 DNA reads TGTGCCAGCTCACGAGAGACAACTAATGAAAAACTGTTTTTT.

This clone was seen more than once but under ten times. V gene TRBV10-2 combines with J gene TRBJ2-2; D might be TRBD2 (6 bases). Trimming stripped 9 bases from V and 0 bases from J, with 14 bases between. Germline V lookup: CDR1 WSHSY, CDR2 SAAADI. The CDR3 consists of 15 residues. DNA for the CDR3: TGCGCCAGTCGGGAGTGGGGCGCGAACACCGGGGAGCTGTTTTTT. This translates into CASREWGANTGELFF.